A single T cell receptor beta chain is shown here with its context. This clone was recorded a few times. Its antigen is currently not known. No quality values exist for individual bases; no much larger clone is one base distant. This sample was included in a study of OX40 agonist ivuxolimab in advanced cancers. A note on the overall study: Ivuxolimab was a fully human IgG2 agonistic monoclonal antibody targeting the costimulatory receptor OX40 (CD134). Intravenous ivuxolimab was administered to patients every 2 weeks at six dose levels: 0.01, 0.1, 0.3, 1.5, 3 and 10 mg/kg. The paper describes the monotherapy dose-escalation part (N ≈ 52 patients) of the phase I trial of ivuxolimab. The point of sequencing TCRbeta in the periphery was to test whether ivuxolimab changed TCR sequence diversity and drove clonal T-cell expansion. Patients were allowed to have had prior anti-PD-1, anti-PD-L1 or anti-CTLA-4 therapy, and roughly 40% of the dose-escalation patients had previously received checkpoint inhibitors. Three dose-escalation patients achieved partial responses, one with hepatocellular carcinoma and two with cutaneous melanoma. Of the 50 to 55 patients in dose escalation, 19 had hepatocellular carcinoma, some 15 had melanoma, 9 had renal cell carcinoma and 9 had head and neck cancer. In the dose-escalation cohort, more than 80% of patients were male, and the mean age was roughly 60 years with a range of roughly 23 to 79. Summary of the overall study and its limitations: Clonal expansion of both CD4+ and CD8+ blood T cells was observed from baseline to week 6 at doses 0.1 to 3.0 mg/kg. After ivuxolimab, more expanded clones were found on average in CD8+ T cells than in CD4+ T cells. In partial responders in the 0.1-3.0 mg/kg groups, normalized peripheral clonal expansion was found to be among the lowest, especially among CD8+ T cells. Low levels of normalized T-cell clonal expansion were also shown by some nonresponding patients. Which antigens the clonally expanded peripheral T cells were specific for was not determined.

For sequencing of the TCRbeta CDR3 region, genomic DNA was extracted from the sorted cells. The immunoSEQ Assay was used to sequence the TCRbeta CDR3 regions. Held by TCRdb, this immuneACCESS table contains in-frame sequences only and omits some clones. Under half of the omission traces to an unresolved V gene where checked; the cause of the rest is unknown. The sample table holds fewer than 100,000 clones, of which 83% were seen once. The ten largest clones capture 0.76% of the sample. The trial excluded patients who had a history of autoimmune disease or who were on systemic immunosuppression. Peripheral blood for TCR sequencing was collected from all dose cohorts at baseline, on cycle 4 day 1, and on cycle 7 day 1. Samples came from an open-label, multicenter, first-in-human phase I dose-escalation trial of ivuxolimab. Adults with locally advanced or metastatic melanoma, renal cell carcinoma, hepatocellular carcinoma or head and neck squamous cell carcinoma were enrolled in the trial. CD4+ and CD8+ T cells were sorted separately from peripheral blood before TCR sequencing.

After removal of 4 bases from V and 3 bases from J, the junction retains 5 bases not matched to a gene. Via the germline V gene, CDR1 is SGDLS and CDR2 YYNGEE. From cysteine to phenylalanine, the CDR3 is 15 amino acids long. The DNA shown is the 45-base CDR3, in frame from base 1. The sample was CD4+ or CD8+ T cells sorted from blood, taken in a trial of the OX40 agonist ivuxolimab. The sequence was collected from an adult with an advanced solid tumor such as melanoma, head and neck, liver or kidney cancer. Recombination connected TRBV9 to TRBJ1-2, and 11 junction bases match TRBD1. CDR3 reads: CASSIWDRGDYGYTF. The bases read TGTGCCAGCAGCATCTGGGACAGGGGGGACTATGGCTACACCTTC.